The rows below give T cell receptor beta chains drawn from one sample of a study of blood T cell repertoires in COVID-19. Produced via immunoSEQ multiplex PCR; TCRdb's table is partial and in-frame only. The data show nearly 300,000 clones, with roughly 90% seen just once and 2.9% held by the top ten. The sequenced sample consisted of PBMCs or T cells enriched from blood (not recorded which). Receptors were obtained from a woman aged 45-65 years who had been exposed to COVID-19. Each CDR3 is given with its conserved first and last residue. The D gene is left open where the match is weak.

d_gene | v_gene | CDR3aa
. | TRBV19 | CASSRDISNYGYTF
TRBD1 | TRBV27 | CASSSLRHYNVGQGNGYTF
. | TRBV7-8 | CASSSVSSSPSYEQYF
. | TRBV27 | CASSTWRGRGNQPQHF
. | TRBV5-1 | CASSLEDTDIQYF
. | TRBV2 | CASSDKSTARDTQYF
. | TRBV27 | CASSFLGQGSNEKLFF
. | TRBV3-1/TRBV3-2 | CASSQETENTEAFF
. | TRBV5-8 | CASSLVTGAKNIQYF
. | TRBV6-4 | CASSDFSGSRHNSPLHF
. | TRBV10-2 | CASSESVGFVRTEAFF
. | TRBV28 | CASTGSNYGYTF
. | TRBV6-5 | CASSSPSGYTF
. | TRBV10-3 | CAISDNYRNEQFF
. | TRBV6-5 | CASGRTYSSGNTIYF
. | TRBV7-9 | CASSLQGPDTQYF
TRBD1 | TRBV28 | CASSLGAGGYYGYTF
TRBD1 | TRBV2 | CASRVAGGYEQYF
TRBD2 | TRBV9 | CASSVGSGGYTGELFF
. | TRBV6-5 | CASNQGNTGELFF
TRBD1 | TRBV5-1 | CASSPRGGTGGSTDTQYF
TRBD1 | TRBV4-1 | CASSHQPGQRPGPQHF
TRBD1 | TRBV2 | CASSAMTGGNQPQHF
. | TRBV9 | CASSVSGGASYNEQFF
. | TRBV9 | CASSVAPFRTGNEKLFF
. | TRBV29-1 | CSGSEGYGYTF
TRBD1 | TRBV7-2 | CASSLSRGMNTEAFF
. | TRBV5-1 | CASSLGSGPKETQYF
. | TRBV5-1 | CASSWRDRAYNEQFF
TRBD1 | TRBV5-5 | CASSPGQGGYGYTF
TRBD1 | TRBV6-5 | CASSYLGQGSEKLFF
TRBD1 | TRBV2 | CASLGGPNYGYTF
. | TRBV28 | CASSLAEANYGYTF
. | TRBV30 | CAWSLTDNHQPQHF
. | TRBV12-3/TRBV12-4 | CASAPGNAFF
. | TRBV28 | CASSLPSGRANTGELFF
. | TRBV15 | CATSRGQVEKLFF
TRBD1 | TRBV18 | CASSKRQGEMNGELFF
. | TRBV6-5 | CASSYSGGSNYGYTF
TRBD1 | TRBV28 | CASSPPGQGVLGTEAFF
TRBD2 | TRBV2 | CASSEAGLAQSYNEQFF
TRBD1 | TRBV19 | CASSATGANSPLHF
. | TRBV4-2 | CASSQVLDTNIYEQYF